Below, 18 T cell receptor beta chains from the same sample are listed, as sequenced in a study of blood T cell repertoires in COVID-19. Assay: immunoSEQ multiplex PCR; the TCRdb copy retains only in-frame clones and omits some. The sample contains around 250,000 clones, approximately 88% of which appear only once. Sample: PBMCs or T cells enriched from blood (not recorded which). Receptor source: a woman between 40 and 55 years old who had been exposed to COVID-19.

The chain employs TRBV29-1 and TRBJ2-1; 8 bases map to TRBD1. Germline V gene lookup returns CDR1 SQVTM and CDR2 ANQGSEA. There are 13 residues in the CDR3. J lost 6 bases, V lost 6 bases, and 7 bases had no gene match. CDR3 sequence: CSVGRGLLNEQFF. In DNA form, the CDR3 reads TGCAGCGTGGGCAGGGGGCTCCTCAATGAGCAGTTCTTC.

CDR3 sequence: CASSSPAGRTEAFF. In DNA, the CDR3 is TGTGCCAGCAGTTCCCCGGCAGGGCGGACTGAAGCTTTCTTT. The chain joins TRBV28 to TRBJ1-1; possibly TRBD1 for D (5 bases). Trimming took 4 bases from V and 5 from J, leaving 14 bases between them. This CDR3 contains 14 residues. Per the germline V gene, CDR1 is MDHEN and CDR2 is SYDVKM.

Only one count was recorded for this clone. J is TRBJ2-7 and V is TRBV27; D gene unclear. This CDR3 is 16 amino acids long. Germline V gene sequence: CDR1 MNHEY, CDR2 SMNVEV (reference sequence). Between the trimmed V and J ends, which lost 2 bases and 3 bases, there was a span of 17 bases. CDR3 residues: CASSLGCCDFDYEQYV. CDR3 nucleotides: TGTGCCAGCAGTTTAGGGTGCTGTGACTTTGACTACGAGCAGTACGTC.

The chain joins TRBV18 to TRBJ2-7; tentative D call: TRBD1 (6 bases). Trimming stripped 6 bases from V and 6 bases from J, with 18 bases between. Germline V lookup: CDR1 KGHSH, CDR2 LQKENI. The CDR3 totals 14 residues. Here the CDR3 reads CASSPSPRGSEQYV. CDR3 nucleotide sequence: TGTGCCAGCTCCCCTTCCCCCAGGGGAAGCGAGCAGTACGTC.

V and J are TRBV19 and TRBJ2-2, with D perhaps matching TRBD1 (6 bases). V shed 10 bases and J shed 3 bases, with 12 bases lying between them. This CDR3 is 13 amino acids long. The germline CDR1 and CDR2 sequences are LNHDA and SQIVND (reference sequence). CDR3 loop: CATATGHTGELFF. CDR3 DNA: TGTGCCACCGCGACAGGTCACACCGGGGAGCTGTTTTTT.

The chain employs TRBV11-2 and TRBJ1-5; no reliable D call. Germline V gene data show CDR1 as SGHAT and CDR2 as FQNNGV. This CDR3 contains 15 residues. Trimming shortened V by 2 bases and J by 4 bases, and 12 bases separated the two germline ends. This chain's CDR3 is CASSLQVGRNQPQHF. In DNA, the CDR3 is TGTGCCAGCAGCTTACAGGTCGGCCGGAATCAGCCCCAGCATTTT.

The V and J genes are TRBV6-5 and TRBJ1-6, with TRBD1 matching over 8 bases. This CDR3 contains 15 residues. Germline values: CDR1 MNHEY, CDR2 SVGAGI. Trimming took 5 bases from V and 7 from J; bases not matched to a gene: 7. The CDR3 sequence: CASSPTGTGNSPLHF. CDR3 DNA: TGTGCCAGCAGTCCAACCGGGACAGGCAATTCACCCCTCCACTTT.

The chain employs TRBV7-8 and TRBJ1-4, with 7 bases matching TRBD1. V shed 5 bases and J 9 bases; nucleotides not matched to a gene: 15. CDR3 length: 16 amino acids. Germline lookup yields CDR1 SGHVS and CDR2 FQNEAQ. The CDR3 coding sequence is TGTGCCAGCAGCCCCCCAAGGCAGGGGGGTATGAAAAAACTGTTTTTT. This encodes CASSPPRQGGMKKLFF.

The chain links TRBV4-2 to TRBJ2-1; D unresolved. The CDR3 covers 16 residues. Trimming removed 1 base at V and 7 bases at J, with 17 bases between. The germline V gene has CDR1 LGHNA and CDR2 YNFKEQ. CDR3 DNA: TGTGCCAGCAGCCAAGGAAGTCAGACGTCGACAAATGAGCAGTTCTTC. This codes for CASSQGSQTSTNEQFF.

The chain employs TRBV27 and TRBJ1-2; 9 bases align to TRBD1. The CDR3 length is 17 residues. Germline values: CDR1 MNHEY, CDR2 SMNVEV (reference sequence). Trimming took 0 bases from V and 6 from J; bases not matched to a gene: 11. The CDR3 protein is CASSLSPQQGALNGYTF. CDR3 in DNA: TGTGCCAGCAGTTTATCGCCCCAACAGGGGGCCCTTAATGGCTACACCTTC.

CDR3 sequence (DNA): TGTGCCAGCAGACAAACAGGACCCTATGGCTACACCTTC. Amino acids: CASRQTGPYGYTF. This chain uses TRBV2 with TRBJ1-2, with TRBD1 as a possible D gene (5 bases). CDR1 SNHLY and CDR2 FYNNEI come from the germline V gene. The V and J ends lost 6 bases and 4 bases respectively, with 12 bases between them. CDR3 size: 13 residues.

The gene calls are TRBV2 and TRBJ1-1, with no clear D. The CDR3 contains 13 residues. The germline V and J ends were trimmed by 0 bases and 3 bases, with 5 bases remaining between them. The V gene's germline CDR1 is SNHLY and CDR2 FYNNEI. CDR3 loop: CASSEAGDTEAFF. Here the CDR3 DNA reads TGTGCCAGCAGTGAAGCCGGAGACACTGAAGCTTTCTTT.

The gene calls are TRBV24-1 and TRBJ2-1, with 7 bases fitting TRBD2. The CDR3 totals 15 residues. Looked up from germline, CDR1 is KGHDR and CDR2 is SFDVKD. J gave up 3 bases and V 1 base, and 2 bases lay outside the gene matches. This CDR3 reads CATSDFRGSYNEQFF. CDR3 nucleotides: TGTGCCACCAGTGATTTCCGCGGGAGCTACAATGAGCAGTTCTTC.

The CDR3 sequence: CASSEAGTVTGVSPLHF. For the CDR3, the DNA is TGTGCCAGCAGTGAAGCAGGTACCGTGACAGGGGTTTCACCCCTCCACTTT. The V gene is TRBV2, the J gene TRBJ1-6, with 8 bases identical to TRBD1. V lost 0 bases to trimming and J lost 9 bases; unmatched junction nucleotides: 10. The CDR3 spans 17 residues. CDR1 SNHLY and CDR2 FYNNEI come from the germline V gene.

The J gene is TRBJ1-5, the V gene TRBV12-5; D is unresolved. Germline V CDR1 and CDR2: LGHNT, FRNRAP. V was cut by 1 base and J by 5 bases, with 6 bases left in between. The CDR3 loop spans 13 amino acids. CDR3 sequence: CASGLGGDQPQHF. In DNA form, the CDR3 reads TGTGCTAGTGGTTTGGGAGGAGATCAGCCCCAGCATTTT.

This rearrangement joins TRBV20-1 to TRBJ1-3; a weak D match, TRBD1 (5 bases). The germline V gene encodes CDR1 DFQATT and CDR2 SNEGSKA (reference sequence). The length of the CDR3 is 15 residues. Deletions cut 3 bases from V and 4 bases from J, with 16 bases between. CDR3 DNA: TGCAGTGCTAGTGATTTTGGGGGAGGCGGAAACACCATATATTTT. Translation: CSASDFGGGGNTIYF.

Worth noting for this clone: The same CDR3 also results from other DNA sequences found in this sample. The chain recombines TRBV9 with TRBJ1-1, with TRBD1 as a possible D gene (5 bases). The CDR3 is 15 residues long. Between the trimmed V and J ends, which lost 0 bases and 0 bases, there was a span of 9 bases. Germline loops: CDR1 SGDLS, CDR2 YYNGEE. CDR3 DNA: TGTGCCAGCAGCGTAGGGGCAGGGCTGAACACTGAAGCTTTCTTT. It yields the protein CASSVGAGLNTEAFF. Drawing the rest from reference TRBV9 and TRBJ1-1, the complete variable domain is DSGVTQTPKHLITATGQRVTLRCSPRSGDLSVYWYQQSLDQGLQFLIQYYNGEERAKGNILERFSAQQFPDLHSELNLSSLELGDSALYFCASSVGAGLNTEAFFGQGTRLTVV.

The chain employs TRBV6-5 and TRBJ1-2; 12 bases fit TRBD1. With V trimmed by 7 bases and J by 8 bases, 11 bases remained unmatched. The V gene's germline CDR1 is MNHEY and CDR2 SVGAGI. CDR3 length equals 15 residues. In nucleotides, the CDR3 is TGTGCCAGCAACAATCCGGGACAGGGGGCTTGGGGCTACACCTTC. Translating it yields CASNNPGQGAWGYTF.